The 31 T cell receptor beta chains reported below all come from one sample, sequenced in a study of T cells in narcolepsy. Generated by immunoSEQ multiplex PCR, the TCRdb table keeps only in-frame clones and is missing some. The sample shows 25,000 to 35,000 clones, 75% to 90% of them seen only once. The specimen sequenced was CD45RA- memory CD4+ T cells from PBMCs. The receptors come from a human donor with narcolepsy.

The chain links TRBV6-1 to TRBJ1-6; TRBD1 might be the D (5 bases). V gave up 1 base and J gave up 9 bases, with 13 bases separating them. The CDR3 length is 15 residues. The germline V gene encodes CDR1 MNHNS and CDR2 SASEGT. This chain's CDR3 is CASSEGGTGGSPLHF. The CDR3 DNA is TGTGCCAGCAGTGAAGGAGGGACCGGGGGTTCACCCCTCCACTTT.

This sequence joins TRBV6-5 and TRBJ2-7, with a tentative D call TRBD2 (6 bases). Germline V CDR1 and CDR2: MNHEY, SVGAGI. This CDR3 is 13 amino acids long. The V end lost 4 bases, the J end lost 5 bases, and 12 bases lay between the germline ends. The CDR3 is CASSFAGNDEQYF. For the CDR3, the DNA is TGTGCCAGCAGTTTCGCGGGGAACGACGAGCAGTACTTC.

Details on this clone: Other DNA sequences from this sample encode an identical CDR3 as well. The chain is built from TRBV20-1 and TRBJ2-5; D remains unclear. The V end lost 5 bases, the J end lost 8 bases, and 12 bases lay between the germline ends. The CDR3 consists of 11 residues. The germline V gene has CDR1 DFQATT and CDR2 SNEGSKA (reference sequence). CDR3 sequence reads: CSAWVWETQYF. CDR3 bases: TGCAGTGCTTGGGTATGGGAAACCCAGTACTTC.

V usage is TRBV11-3 and J usage is TRBJ2-7; D could derive from TRBD1 or TRBD2 (5 bases each). Trimming took off 1 base at V and 4 bases at J, with 14 bases between the two ends. The CDR3 has 15 amino acids. The V gene's germline CDR1 is SGHNT and CDR2 YENEEA. CDR3 protein: CASSLGPGRLYEQYF. CDR3 bases: TGTGCCAGCAGCTTAGGGCCGGGGCGCCTGTACGAGCAGTACTTC.

This chain uses TRBV2 with TRBJ1-6; D gene unclear. V lost 10 bases and J lost 7, with 14 bases in between. CDR3 size: 13 residues. Germline lookup yields CDR1 SNHLY and CDR2 FYNNEI. The CDR3 nucleotides are TGTGCCACCTCCCCCGACGGCAATTCACCCCTCCACTTT. Its translation: CATSPDGNSPLHF.

The chain joins TRBV2 to TRBJ1-5; tentatively, D is TRBD1 (5 bases). This CDR3 has 13 amino acids. V lost 4 bases, J lost 9 bases, and 13 bases lay in between. Germline V gene data show CDR1 as SNHLY and CDR2 as FYNNEI. DNA of the CDR3: TGTGCCAGCAGTGCAGGGAGTGGACGGCCCCAGCATTTT. This gives the protein CASSAGSGRPQHF.

This sequence joins TRBV5-1 and TRBJ2-5; TRBD2 aligns across 10 bases. Germline V gives CDR1 SGHRS, CDR2 YFSETQ. There are 15 residues in the CDR3. V trimming: 3 bases; J trimming: 5 bases; junction bases outside the gene matches: 7. The CDR3 region has the DNA TGCGCCAGCAGCTCCCAAGGGACTAGCGAGGAGACCCAGTACTTC. Translation gives CASSSQGTSEETQYF.

This clone was recorded a few times. The rearrangement links TRBV7-2 to TRBJ2-2; no clear D. The ends were cut back, 0 bases at V and 4 bases at J, with 6 bases in the middle. The germline CDR1 and CDR2 sequences are SGHTA and FQGNSA. The CDR3 has 14 residues. CDR3 DNA: TGTGCCAGCAGCTTAGCGGACCTCACCGGGGAGCTGTTTTTT. It is translated as CASSLADLTGELFF.

This clone was seen a few times. The chain employs TRBV10-3 and TRBJ1-1; D gene uncertain. The germline V gene encodes CDR1 ENHRY and CDR2 SYGVKD. With 3 bases removed from V and 4 bases from J, the gap between germline ends came to 12 bases. CDR3 size: 14 residues. The DNA for the CDR3 is TGTGCCATCAGTGAACTCCGGGCAGCCACTGAAGCTTTCTTT. It yields the protein CAISELRAATEAFF.

The rearrangement links TRBV14 to TRBJ1-2; TRBD1 is a possible D gene (5 bases). V lost 0 bases to trimming and J lost 6 bases, with 20 bases between them. Germline V gene sequence: CDR1 SGHDN, CDR2 FVKESK. This CDR3 region has 17 residues. The CDR3 spells CASSQDVGGGGINGYTF. DNA for the CDR3: TGTGCCAGCAGCCAAGATGTTGGCGGGGGGGGAATTAATGGCTACACCTTC.

CDR3: CASSVGNRGLNSPLHF. CDR3 in DNA: TGTGCCAGCAGCGTAGGGAACAGGGGGCTAAATTCACCCCTCCACTTT. This sequence joins TRBV9 and TRBJ1-6, with 9 bases matching TRBD1. The CDR3 runs to 16 residues. The V gene end was trimmed by 0 bases and the J gene end by 7 bases; junction bases not matched to a gene: 5. The V gene's germline CDR1 is SGDLS and CDR2 YYNGEE.

This clone was observed a handful of times. V is TRBV10-3 and J is TRBJ1-5; a weak D match, TRBD1 (5 bases). The germline V gene encodes CDR1 ENHRY and CDR2 SYGVKD. The CDR3 is 15 residues long. The V end lost 2 bases, the J end lost 2 bases, and 10 bases lay between the germline ends. For the CDR3, the DNA is TGTGCCATCAGTGAGGGAGGGGCTGGCAATCAGCCCCAGCATTTT. Translation gives CAISEGGAGNQPQHF.

This clone showed up just once. This chain uses TRBV7-8 with TRBJ1-1, with 8 positions matching TRBD1. Germline V CDR1 and CDR2: SGHVS, FQNEAQ. The length of the CDR3 is 16 residues. J gave up 7 bases and V 4 bases, and 14 bases lay outside the gene matches. The CDR3 loop is CASSYGQGRAGDEAFF. The CDR3, as DNA: TGTGCCAGCAGCTACGGACAGGGTAGGGCTGGGGATGAAGCTTTCTTT.

The count of this clone is one. Mismatch with germline at one junction end may stem from a read error. The chain recombines TRBV15 with TRBJ1-2; D ambiguous. The CDR3 contains 15 residues. Germline V CDR1 and CDR2: LNHNV, YYDKDF (reference sequence). The CDR3, as DNA: TGTGCCACCAGCAGAGATCTGGGGTATAACTATAGCTACACCTTC. It encodes CATSRDLGYNYSYTF.

The gene calls are TRBV2 and TRBJ1-2, with D possibly being TRBD1 (5 bases). V was clipped by 6 bases and J by 1 base, with 9 bases between them. In germline, CDR1 is SNHLY, CDR2 FYNNEI. This CDR3 comprises 13 residues. CDR3 coding DNA: TGTGCCAGCAGAACAGACAGTAACTATGGCTACACCTTC. Its protein is CASRTDSNYGYTF. Looking up the rest from reference TRBV2 and TRBJ1-2 gives the full variable domain: EPEVTQTPSHQVTQMGQEVILRCVPISNHLYFYWYRQILGQKVEFLVSFYNNEISEKSEIFDDQFSVERPDGSNFTLKIRSTKLEDSAMYFCASRTDSNYGYTFGSGTRLTVV.

This clone was observed a handful of times. This chain connects TRBV19 to TRBJ1-1; D may be TRBD1 (6 bases). This CDR3 comprises 13 residues. CDR1 is LNHDA, CDR2 SQIVND, per germline (reference sequence). V shed 5 bases and J shed 5 bases, with 12 bases lying between them. CDR3 in DNA: TGTGCCAGTAGTCAGGACAGTGAAACTGAAGCTTTCTTT. It is translated as CASSQDSETEAFF.

The chain joins TRBV4-2 to TRBJ1-4; D is possibly TRBD1 (5 bases). Germline V gene data show CDR1 as LGHNA and CDR2 as YNFKEQ. The CDR3 contains 15 residues. V was cut by 0 bases and J by 6 bases, with 11 bases left in between. The CDR3 DNA follows: TGTGCCAGCAGCCAAGAAGGGCAGGGTGATGAAAAACTGTTTTTT. It translates to CASSQEGQGDEKLFF.

The chain combines TRBV27 with TRBJ2-7; D may correspond to TRBD1 or TRBD2 (6 bases each). Trimming took off 6 bases at V and 0 bases at J, with 12 bases between the two ends. The V gene's germline CDR1 is MNHEY and CDR2 SMNVEV (reference sequence). The CDR3 extends over 14 amino acids. The CDR3 DNA reads TGTGCCAGCAGAATCTGGGGGGCCTCCTACGAGCAGTACTTC. Translating it yields CASRIWGASYEQYF.

The rearrangement uses TRBV9 and TRBJ1-1, with D unresolved. Germline V gene data show CDR1 as SGDLS and CDR2 as YYNGEE. CDR3 size: 15 residues. Trimming removed 0 bases from V and 4 bases from J, with 13 bases in between. CDR3 sequence (DNA): TGTGCCAGCAGCGTAGACCCCGGGGTGACCACTGAAGCTTTCTTT. It is translated as CASSVDPGVTTEAFF.

The J gene is TRBJ1-3, the V gene TRBV9; D remains ambiguous. The CDR3 is 15 amino acids. The V end lost 3 bases, the J end lost 0 bases, and 10 bases lay between the germline ends. Germline V gene lookup returns CDR1 SGDLS and CDR2 YYNGEE. CDR3 region: CASSDPGLSGNTIYF. CDR3 nucleotides: TGTGCCAGCAGCGACCCAGGCCTCTCTGGAAACACCATATATTTT.

The rearrangement links TRBV11-2 to TRBJ2-3; 12 bases line up with TRBD2. Germline V gene lookup returns CDR1 SGHAT and CDR2 FQNNGV. Losses at the gene ends were 1 base for V and 5 bases for J; bases not matched to a gene: 1. The CDR3 runs to 15 residues. The CDR3 region has the DNA TGTGCCAGCAGCTTAGCTAGCGGGGGGGTAGATACGCAGTATTTT. Residues: CASSLASGGVDTQYF.

The CDR3 region has the DNA TGTGCCATCAGTTCCAGGGATCCGTCGGCTAATGAAAAACTGTTTTTT. Translating it yields CAISSRDPSANEKLFF. J is TRBJ1-4 and V is TRBV10-3, with D perhaps matching TRBD1 (5 bases). The germline gives CDR1 ENHRY, CDR2 SYGVKD. The V end lost 5 bases, the J end lost 3 bases, and 16 bases lay between the germline ends. The CDR3 length is 16 residues.

The V and J genes are TRBV9 and TRBJ1-3, with D unresolved. V lost 1 base and J lost 0, with 8 bases in between. Germline V gives CDR1 SGDLS, CDR2 YYNGEE. The CDR3 has 15 residues. The CDR3 protein is CASSVQVLSGNTIYF. CDR3 in DNA: TGTGCCAGCAGCGTACAGGTTCTCTCTGGAAACACCATATATTTT.

This sequence joins TRBV2 and TRBJ2-2; the match to TRBD2 covers 12 bases. CDR1 is SNHLY, CDR2 FYNNEI, per germline. Losses at the gene ends were 8 bases for V and 7 bases for J; bases not matched to a gene: 2. The CDR3 covers 13 residues. The CDR3 coding sequence is TGTGCCAGCGGGGGACTAGCGGGCGGGGAGCTGTTTTTT. It specifies CASGGLAGGELFF.

The CDR3: CASSTGWGSTDTQYF. The CDR3 DNA is TGTGCCAGCAGCACGGGCTGGGGGAGCACAGATACGCAGTATTTT. The chain employs TRBV7-9 and TRBJ2-3; D is perhaps TRBD1 or TRBD2 (5 bases each). Germline CDR1 reads SEHNR; CDR2 reads FQNEAQ (reference sequence). This CDR3 region has 15 residues. V was clipped by 5 bases and J by 0 bases, with 12 bases between them.

The rearrangement uses TRBV7-2 and TRBJ2-5; D gene unclear. V gave up 3 bases and J gave up 6 bases, with 5 bases separating them. Germline CDR1 is SGHTA and CDR2 is FQGNSA. This CDR3 contains 11 residues. The CDR3 sequence is CASSLGKTQYF. The CDR3 DNA follows: TGTGCCAGCAGCTTGGGAAAGACCCAGTACTTC.

In this sample, this clone turned up a few times. The chain carries TRBV5-3 and TRBJ1-5; no definite D call. TRBV5-3 is labeled an ORF, and its function is uncertain. The germline V and J ends were trimmed by 8 bases and 1 base, with 16 bases remaining between them. The CDR3 is made up of 15 amino acids. CDR3 sequence reads: CASSPYFNSNQPQHF. The CDR3 DNA sequence: TGTGCCAGCAGCCCTTATTTTAACAGCAATCAGCCCCAGCATTTT.

The rearrangement uses TRBV19 and TRBJ1-2, with 7 bases fitting TRBD1. Looked up from germline, CDR1 is LNHDA and CDR2 is SQIVND (reference sequence). This CDR3 region has 15 residues. After removal of 6 bases from V and 5 bases from J, the junction contained 12 bases not matched to a gene. CDR3 sequence (DNA): TGTGCCAGTAGGAATGTCGGACAGGAGAGATATGGCTACACCTTC. It is translated as CASRNVGQERYGYTF.

The J gene is TRBJ2-1, the V gene TRBV6-6; the match to TRBD2 covers 8 bases. V gave up 7 bases and J gave up 9 bases; unmatched junction bases: 11. Germline-derived CDR1 and CDR2 are MNHNY and SVGAGI (reference sequence). The CDR3 totals 14 residues. This CDR3 reads CASTLDGGALEQFF. The CDR3 bases are TGTGCCAGCACCTTAGACGGGGGGGCGCTTGAGCAGTTCTTC.

The chain joins TRBV2 to TRBJ2-2; 8 nucleotides match TRBD1. Losses at the gene ends were 7 bases for V and 15 bases for J; bases not matched to a gene: 7. CDR3 size: 11 residues. The germline V gene has CDR1 SNHLY and CDR2 FYNNEI. Here the CDR3 DNA reads TGTGCCAGCACCCGACAGGGGCAGGTGTTTTTT. It specifies CASTRQGQVFF.

The chain joins TRBV15 to TRBJ1-5; D unresolved. Germline CDR1 and CDR2: LNHNV and YYDKDF (reference sequence). V lost 0 bases and J 0 bases, leaving 12 bases between the germline ends. This CDR3 region has 17 residues. The DNA for the CDR3 is TGTGCCACCAGCAGAGACCCCTTTGGATCTAGCAATCAGCCCCAGCATTTT. Translation: CATSRDPFGSSNQPQHF.